The sample holds many counts of the clone carrying this T cell receptor (beta chain). Its matching antigen is unknown. There are 13 residues in the CDR3. CDR1 SEHNR and CDR2 FQNEAQ come from the germline V gene (reference sequence). V lost 5 bases, J lost 6 bases, and 14 bases lay in between. The data derive from a study of T-cell memory formation after mild COVID-19. Findings and limits, study-wide: Several responding clones turned up in pre-infection memory, indicating that cross-reactive memory may have taken part. Clones contracting day 15 to 85 were balanced CD4/CD8; later expanders leaned CD4+. Contracting CD4+ clones sat mainly in CM and EM; CD8+ in EMRA.

Sample barcodes and UMIs were carried by the TCR alpha and TCR beta cDNA libraries that 5'RACE generated with constant-segment primers. In TCRdb, the 5' RACE reads were re-called with MiXCR into one record per CDR3 protein. The table includes roughly 200,000 distinct CDR3 sequences, 16% detected once. V and J are TRBV7-9 and TRBJ2-7; D is unclear. This receptor was taken from an adult woman who had mild COVID-19 (a few samples of this study predate the infection). Cell type and time point are not known. Sequenced sample: PBMCs or a T cell subset sorted from them (not recorded which). CDR3 sequence (DNA): TGTGCCAGCAGCCCCAAGGGTCCAGGCGAGCAGTACTTC. This codes for CASSPKGPGEQYF.